This T cell receptor (beta chain) was identified in a study of technical replicates of blood from a few donors. TCRdb keeps only in-frame clones here, not all; method: immunoSEQ multiplex PCR. The table lists approximately 94,000 clones, approximately 95% of them singletons. The TCR was taken from a human donor in good health. Sequenced sample: T cells isolated from PBMCs.

CDR3 bases: TGTGCCAGCCGAACTTGGACTAGCGGGAGGAAGAAGGACAAAAACATTCAGTACTTC. Translating gives CASRTWTSGRKKDKNIQYF. The chain employs TRBV28 and TRBJ2-4, with 14 bases that match TRBD2. In germline, CDR1 is MDHEN, CDR2 SYDVKM. CDR3 size: 19 residues. The trim removed 8 bases at V and 3 bases at J, leaving 15 bases unmatched. The full variable domain, rest sourced from reference TRBV28 and TRBJ2-4, is DVKVTQSSRYLVKRTGEKVFLECVQDMDHENMFWYRQDPGLGLRLIYFSYDVKMKEKGDIPEGYSVSREKKERFSLILESASTNQTSMYLCASRTWTSGRKKDKNIQYFGAGTRLSVL.